A single sample is the source of the 8 T cell receptor beta chains below, sequenced in a study of PD-L1 blockade in urothelial cancer (dated by TCRdb to 2016 to 2017). Libraries were built with the immunoSEQ multiplex PCR assay. TCRdb obtained this table from immuneACCESS and retained in-frame rearrangements with V and J assigned. These tables miss some clones; where compared with another copy, unresolved V genes account for less than half of the shortfall, and the remainder is unexplained. This sample gives 65,000 to 80,000 clones in total; less than 90% of them show up just once. 4.7% of the sample comes from the top ten. Source: PBMCs, taken around atezolizumab (anti-PD-L1) treatment. The receptors here all came from a man between 65 and 80 years old with urothelial cancer.

A single count supports this clone. This chain connects TRBV5-1 to TRBJ2-7, with TRBD1 identical over 7 bases. The CDR3 loop spans 14 amino acids. J lost 3 bases, V lost 4 bases, and 7 bases had no gene match. CDR1 and CDR2 from the germline V gene are SGHRS and YFSETQ. The DNA for the CDR3 is TGCGCCAGCAGCGCACAGACAGGGAACTACGAGCAGTACTTC. Its translation: CASSAQTGNYEQYF.

The chain links TRBV6-1 to TRBJ2-2, with TRBD2 as a possible D gene (6 bases). Trimming took 7 bases from V and 5 from J, leaving 14 bases between them. The CDR3 length is 14 residues. The germline V gene encodes CDR1 MNHNS and CDR2 SASEGT. CDR3 nucleotides: TGTGCCAGCAACCCCCTGGAGGGGACCGGGGAGCTGTTTTTT. It specifies CASNPLEGTGELFF.

This clone was picked up one time. This chain links TRBV18 with TRBJ2-3; D perhaps matches TRBD2 (5 bases). The V end was cut by 6 bases, the J end by 0 bases, with 10 bases between. The germline CDR1 and CDR2 sequences are KGHSH and LQKENI. This CDR3 spans 14 amino acids. The CDR3 reads CASSPTRSTDTQYF. The CDR3 DNA sequence: TGTGCCAGCTCCCCAACTAGGAGCACAGATACGCAGTATTTT.

The rearrangement uses TRBV30 and TRBJ2-3; 7 bases map to TRBD2. The germline gives CDR1 GTSNPN, CDR2 SVGIG (reference sequence). CDR3 size: 14 residues. With 0 bases clipped from V and 3 bases from J, the junction kept 3 bases outside the gene matches. DNA for the CDR3: TGTGCCTGGAGTGTCCGAGCGGGAACAGATACGCAGTATTTT. Protein: CAWSVRAGTDTQYF.

This chain uses TRBV28 with TRBJ2-5, with 8 bases identical to TRBD1. The CDR3 has 13 residues. The V and J ends lost 7 bases and 2 bases, in that order; junction bases with no gene match: 3. Germline V gene sequence: CDR1 MDHEN, CDR2 SYDVKM. DNA of the CDR3: TGTGCCAGCAAAAGGACAGGGCAAGAGACCCAGTACTTC. It encodes CASKRTGQETQYF.

V is TRBV27 and J is TRBJ1-4; 8 bases map to TRBD1. This CDR3 region has 16 residues. Germline V lookup: CDR1 MNHEY, CDR2 SMNVEV (reference sequence). With 3 bases clipped from V and 8 bases from J, the junction kept 11 bases outside the gene matches. CDR3 loop: CASSFHLQGAGEKLFF. The CDR3 coding sequence is TGTGCCAGCAGTTTTCACCTCCAGGGGGCGGGGGAAAAACTGTTTTTT. The variable domain in full, with the rest retrieved from reference TRBV27 and TRBJ1-4, is EAQVTQNPRYLITVTGKKLTVTCSQNMNHEYMSWYRQDPGLGLRQIYYSMNVEVTDKGDVPEGYKVSRKEKRNFPLILESPSPNQTSLYFCASSFHLQGAGEKLFFGSGTQLSVL.

The rearrangement joins TRBV5-5 to TRBJ2-3; 12 nucleotides match TRBD2. Germline V lookup: CDR1 SGHKS, CDR2 YYEKEE (reference sequence). The CDR3 covers 16 residues. With V trimmed by 4 bases and J by 2 bases, 5 bases remained unmatched. CDR3 sequence (DNA): TGTGCCAGCAGCCCTAGCGGGAGGGGAGTCACAGATACGCAGTATTTT. It is translated as CASSPSGRGVTDTQYF.

The chain uses TRBV19 and TRBJ2-1; 11 positions match TRBD2. V lost 9 bases, J lost 4 bases, and 8 bases stayed unmatched. The germline CDR1 and CDR2 sequences are LNHDA and SQIVND (reference sequence). CDR3 length equals 15 residues. Here the CDR3 reads CASGKTSGNYNEQFF. In DNA, the CDR3 is TGTGCCAGCGGAAAGACTAGCGGGAATTACAATGAGCAGTTCTTC. Full variable domain (rest looked up from reference TRBV19 and TRBJ2-1): DGGITQSPKYLFRKEGQNVTLSCEQNLNHDAMYWYRQDPGQGLRLIYYSQIVNDFQKGDIAEGYSVSREKKESFPLTVTSAQKNPTAFYLCASGKTSGNYNEQFFGPGTRLTVL.